This T cell receptor (beta chain) is from a study of T cells after yellow fever vaccination. Background on the study: SMART-Seq v4 Ultra Low Input prepared libraries from low-cell fractions. General study findings and limits: Booster samples showed a return of most primary-vaccination clones (approximately 96% CD4, 70% to 90% CD8).

The V end lost 11 bases, the J end lost 5 bases, and 12 bases lay between the germline ends. Germline V gene data show CDR1 as MDHEN and CDR2 as SYDVKM. This CDR3 is built from 11 residues. One entry per CDR3 protein, called by TCRdb with MiXCR from the 5' RACE reads. This sample has roughly 170,000 distinct CDR3 sequences, with approximately 6.2% found just once. This clonotype was detected ten times or more. Its antigen is unidentified. This specimen was CD4+ T cells sorted from PBMCs, taken on the day of the first yellow fever vaccination. This receptor was identified in a man between 18 and 29 years old who received the YFV17D yellow fever vaccine. The chain carries TRBV28 and TRBJ1-1; no firm D call. This chain's CDR3 is CAGRGGTEAFF. CDR3 DNA sequence: TGTGCCGGGCGGGGAGGGACTGAAGCTTTCTTT. Combining the CDR3 with reference TRBV28 and TRBJ1-1 gives the whole variable domain DVKVTQSSRYLVKRTGEKVFLECVQDMDHENMFWYRQDPGLGLRLIYFSYDVKMKEKGDIPEGYSVSREKKERFSLILESASTNQTSMYLCAGRGGTEAFFGQGTRLTVV.